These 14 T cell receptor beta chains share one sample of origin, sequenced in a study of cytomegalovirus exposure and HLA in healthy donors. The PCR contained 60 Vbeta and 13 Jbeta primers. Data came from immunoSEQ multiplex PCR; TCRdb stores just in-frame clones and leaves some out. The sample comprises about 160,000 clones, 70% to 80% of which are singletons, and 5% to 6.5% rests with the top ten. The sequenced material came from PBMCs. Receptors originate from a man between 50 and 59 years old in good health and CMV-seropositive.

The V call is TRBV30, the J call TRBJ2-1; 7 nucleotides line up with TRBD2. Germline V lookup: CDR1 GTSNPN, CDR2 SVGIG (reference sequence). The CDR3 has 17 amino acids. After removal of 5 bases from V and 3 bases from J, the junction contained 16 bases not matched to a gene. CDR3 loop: CAWVGWGLRESYNEQFF. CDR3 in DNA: TGTGCCTGGGTGGGATGGGGTTTGCGGGAGAGCTACAATGAGCAGTTCTTC.

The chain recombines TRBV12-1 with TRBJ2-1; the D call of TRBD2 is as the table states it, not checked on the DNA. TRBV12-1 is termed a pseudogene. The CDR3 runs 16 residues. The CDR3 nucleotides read TGTGCCAGCAGCCCTGCAAAAGCGGGAGGAAGAGATGAGCAGTTCTTC. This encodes CASSPAKAGGRDEQFF.

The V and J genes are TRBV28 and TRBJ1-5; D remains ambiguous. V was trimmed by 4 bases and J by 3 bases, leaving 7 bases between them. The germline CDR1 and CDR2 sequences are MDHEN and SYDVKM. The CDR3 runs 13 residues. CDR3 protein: CASSSGFNQPQHF. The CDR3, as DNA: TGTGCCAGCAGTTCGGGATTCAATCAGCCCCAGCATTTT.

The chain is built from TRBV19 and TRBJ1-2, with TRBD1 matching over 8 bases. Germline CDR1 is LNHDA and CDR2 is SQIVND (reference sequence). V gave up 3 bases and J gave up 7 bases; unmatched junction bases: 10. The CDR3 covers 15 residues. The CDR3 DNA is TGTGCCAGTAGTATGACCCTGGACAGGGTACTTGGCTACACCTTC. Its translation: CASSMTLDRVLGYTF.

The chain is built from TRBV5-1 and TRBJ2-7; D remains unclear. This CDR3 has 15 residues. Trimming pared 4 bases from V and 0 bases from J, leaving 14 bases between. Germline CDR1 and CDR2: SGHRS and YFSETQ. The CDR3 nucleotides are TGCGCCAGCAGCGTTCTTGGCGGCAACTCCTACGAGCAGTACTTC. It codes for CASSVLGGNSYEQYF.

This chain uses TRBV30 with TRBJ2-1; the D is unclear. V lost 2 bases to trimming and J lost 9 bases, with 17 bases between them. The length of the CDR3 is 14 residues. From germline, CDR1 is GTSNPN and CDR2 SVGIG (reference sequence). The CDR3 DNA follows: TGTGCCTGGAGTACCCGGATAGCTCTTAGTGAGCAGTTCTTC. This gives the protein CAWSTRIALSEQFF.

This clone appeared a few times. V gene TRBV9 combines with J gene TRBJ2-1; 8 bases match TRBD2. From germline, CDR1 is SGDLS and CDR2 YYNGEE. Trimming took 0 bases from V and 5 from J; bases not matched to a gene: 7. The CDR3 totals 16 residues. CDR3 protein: CASSVVGAGANNEQFF. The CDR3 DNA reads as TGTGCCAGCAGCGTAGTTGGAGCGGGAGCTAACAATGAGCAGTTCTTC.

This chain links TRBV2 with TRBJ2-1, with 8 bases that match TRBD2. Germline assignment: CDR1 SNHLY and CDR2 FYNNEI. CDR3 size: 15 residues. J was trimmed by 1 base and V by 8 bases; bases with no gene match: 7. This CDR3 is CASRERENSYNEQFF. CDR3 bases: TGTGCCAGCCGCGAGCGGGAGAATTCCTACAATGAGCAGTTCTTC.

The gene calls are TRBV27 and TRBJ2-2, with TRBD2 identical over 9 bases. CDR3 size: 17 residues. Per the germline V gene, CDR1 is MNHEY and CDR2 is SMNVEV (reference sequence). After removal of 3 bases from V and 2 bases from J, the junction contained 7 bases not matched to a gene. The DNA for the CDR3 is TGTGCCAGCAGTTTCTCTATAGCGGGAGCTAACACCGGGGAGCTGTTTTTT. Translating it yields CASSFSIAGANTGELFF.

The CDR3 region is CASSGQGILF. The CDR3 coding sequence is TGTGCCAGCAGCGGACAGGGGATACTCTTC. The chain carries TRBV21-1 and TRBJ1-2; the DNA was not compared with TRBD1, the D call given in the table. TRBV21-1 is marked as a pseudogene. This CDR3 has 10 residues.

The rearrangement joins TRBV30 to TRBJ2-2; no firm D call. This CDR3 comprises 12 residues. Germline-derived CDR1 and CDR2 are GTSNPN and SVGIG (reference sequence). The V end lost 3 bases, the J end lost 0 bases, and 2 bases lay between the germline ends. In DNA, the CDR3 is TGTGCCTGGAGCACGAACACCGGGGAGCTGTTTTTT. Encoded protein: CAWSTNTGELFF.

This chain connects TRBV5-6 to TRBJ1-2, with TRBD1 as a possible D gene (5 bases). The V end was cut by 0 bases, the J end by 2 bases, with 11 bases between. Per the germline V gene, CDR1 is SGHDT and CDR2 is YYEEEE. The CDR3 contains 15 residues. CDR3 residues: CASSLDTGQNYGYTF. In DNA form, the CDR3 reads TGTGCCAGCAGCTTGGATACAGGACAAAACTATGGCTACACCTTC. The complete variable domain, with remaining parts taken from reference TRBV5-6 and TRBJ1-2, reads DAGVTQSPTHLIKTRGQQVTLRCSPKSGHDTVSWYQQALGQGPQFIFQYYEEEERQRGNFPDRFSGHQFPNYSSELNVNALLLGDSALYLCASSLDTGQNYGYTFGSGTRLTVV.

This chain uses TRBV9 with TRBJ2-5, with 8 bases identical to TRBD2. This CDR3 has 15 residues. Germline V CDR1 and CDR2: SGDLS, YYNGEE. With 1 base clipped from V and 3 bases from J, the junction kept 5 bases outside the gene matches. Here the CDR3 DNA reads TGTGCCAGCAGCGTAACTAGCGGATTAGAAGAGACCCAGTACTTC. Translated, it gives CASSVTSGLEETQYF. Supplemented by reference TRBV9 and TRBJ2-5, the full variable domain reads DSGVTQTPKHLITATGQRVTLRCSPRSGDLSVYWYQQSLDQGLQFLIQYYNGEERAKGNILERFSAQQFPDLHSELNLSSLELGDSALYFCASSVTSGLEETQYFGPGTRLLVL.

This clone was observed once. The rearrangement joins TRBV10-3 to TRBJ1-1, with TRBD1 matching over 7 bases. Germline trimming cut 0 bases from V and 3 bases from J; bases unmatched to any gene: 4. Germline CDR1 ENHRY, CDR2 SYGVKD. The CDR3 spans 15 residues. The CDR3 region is CAISESAGGYTEAFF. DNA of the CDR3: TGTGCCATCAGTGAGTCAGCAGGGGGGTACACTGAAGCTTTCTTT.